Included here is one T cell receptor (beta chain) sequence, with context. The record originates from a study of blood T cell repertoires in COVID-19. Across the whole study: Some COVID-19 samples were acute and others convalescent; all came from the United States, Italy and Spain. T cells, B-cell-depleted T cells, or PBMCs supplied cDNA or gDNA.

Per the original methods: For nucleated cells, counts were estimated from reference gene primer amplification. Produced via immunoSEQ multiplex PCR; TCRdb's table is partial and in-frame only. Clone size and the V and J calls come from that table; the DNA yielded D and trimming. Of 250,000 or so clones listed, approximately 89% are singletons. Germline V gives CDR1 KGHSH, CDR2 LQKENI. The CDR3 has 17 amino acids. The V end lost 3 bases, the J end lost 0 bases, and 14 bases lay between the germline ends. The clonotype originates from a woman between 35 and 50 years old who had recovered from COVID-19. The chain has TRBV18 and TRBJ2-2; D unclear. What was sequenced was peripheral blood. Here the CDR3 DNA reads TGTGCCAGCTCACCTAATTTGCGGAAGTCGAACACCGGGGAGCTGTTTTTT. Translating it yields CASSPNLRKSNTGELFF.